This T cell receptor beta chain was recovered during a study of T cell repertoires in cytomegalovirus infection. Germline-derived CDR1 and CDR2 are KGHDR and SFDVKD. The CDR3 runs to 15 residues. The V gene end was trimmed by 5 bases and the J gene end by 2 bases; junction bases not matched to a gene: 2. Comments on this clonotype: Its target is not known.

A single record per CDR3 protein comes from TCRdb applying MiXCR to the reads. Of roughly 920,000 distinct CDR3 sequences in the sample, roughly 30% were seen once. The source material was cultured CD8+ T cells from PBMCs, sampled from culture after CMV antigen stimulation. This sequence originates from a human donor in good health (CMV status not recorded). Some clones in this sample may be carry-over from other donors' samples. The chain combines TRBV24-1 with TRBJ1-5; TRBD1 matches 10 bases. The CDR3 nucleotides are TGTGCCACCAGTGGGGACAGGGGAGGCAATCAGCCCCAGCATTTT. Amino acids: CATSGDRGGNQPQHF.